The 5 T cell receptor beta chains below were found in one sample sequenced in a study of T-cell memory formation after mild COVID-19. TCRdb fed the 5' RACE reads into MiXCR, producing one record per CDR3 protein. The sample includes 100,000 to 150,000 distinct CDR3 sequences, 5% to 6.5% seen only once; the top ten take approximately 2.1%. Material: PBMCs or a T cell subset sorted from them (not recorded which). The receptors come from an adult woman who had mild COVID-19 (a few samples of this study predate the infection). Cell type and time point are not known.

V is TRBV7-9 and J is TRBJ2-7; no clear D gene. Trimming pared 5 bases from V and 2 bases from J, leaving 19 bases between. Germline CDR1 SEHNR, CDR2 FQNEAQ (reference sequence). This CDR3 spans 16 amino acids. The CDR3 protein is CASSPLGVAETYEQYF. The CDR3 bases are TGTGCCAGCAGCCCCCTTGGAGTAGCTGAGACCTACGAGCAGTACTTC.

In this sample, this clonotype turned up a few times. This CDR3 reads CASSPQAWNYNEQFF. In nucleotides, the CDR3 is TGCGCCAGCAGCCCCCAAGCCTGGAACTACAATGAGCAGTTCTTC. The rearrangement joins TRBV4-3 to TRBJ2-1; D not certain. V lost 4 bases to trimming and J lost 3 bases, with 13 bases between them. Germline CDR1 is LGHNA and CDR2 is YSLEER. CDR3 size: 15 residues.

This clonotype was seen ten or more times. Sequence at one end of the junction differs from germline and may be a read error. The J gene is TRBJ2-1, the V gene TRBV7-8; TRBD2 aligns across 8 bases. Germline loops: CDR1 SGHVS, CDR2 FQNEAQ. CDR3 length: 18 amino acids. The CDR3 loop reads CASSLDELAVEDFNQQFF. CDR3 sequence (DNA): TGTGCCAGCAGCTTGGACGAACTAGCGGTCGAAGATTTCAATCAGCAGTTCTTC.

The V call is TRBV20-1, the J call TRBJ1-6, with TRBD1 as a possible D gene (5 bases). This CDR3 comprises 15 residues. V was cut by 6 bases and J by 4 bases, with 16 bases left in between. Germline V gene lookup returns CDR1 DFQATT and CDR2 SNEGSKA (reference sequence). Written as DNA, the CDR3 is TGCAGTGCCCGCTCGGGGGGAATTTATAATTCACCCCTCCACTTT. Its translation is CSARSGGIYNSPLHF.

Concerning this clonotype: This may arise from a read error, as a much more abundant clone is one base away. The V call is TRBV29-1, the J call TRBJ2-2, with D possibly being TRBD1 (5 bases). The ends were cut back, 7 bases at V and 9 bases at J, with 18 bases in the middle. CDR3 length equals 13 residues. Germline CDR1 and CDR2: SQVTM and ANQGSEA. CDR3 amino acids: CSGLTGPPWELFF. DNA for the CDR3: TGCAGCGGGTTAACAGGACCTCCCTGGGAGCTGTTTTTT.